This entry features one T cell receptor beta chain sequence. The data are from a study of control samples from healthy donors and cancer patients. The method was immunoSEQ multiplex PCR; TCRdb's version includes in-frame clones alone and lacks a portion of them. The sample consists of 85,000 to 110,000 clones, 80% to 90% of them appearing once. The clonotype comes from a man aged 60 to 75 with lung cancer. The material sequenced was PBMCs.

The CDR3 loop is CASRSGQETQYF. As DNA, the CDR3 is TGTGCCAGCAGGAGTGGGCAAGAGACCCAGTACTTC. J is TRBJ2-5 and V is TRBV5-4; D not certain. V was cut by 5 bases and J by 2 bases, with 7 bases left in between. Germline CDR1 and CDR2: SGHNT and YYREEE (reference sequence). This CDR3 has 12 residues.